The clone carrying this T cell receptor beta chain was picked up a small number of times. The record originates from a study of chronic HIV infection and antiretroviral therapy. Each CDR3 protein is one row after TCRdb ran MiXCR on the 5' RACE reads. Seen here are 40,000 to 50,000 distinct CDR3 sequences, approximately 19% observed once, and the top ten hold 2.8%. This CDR3 has 16 amino acids. Germline V CDR1 and CDR2: SGHRS, YFSETQ. With 0 bases removed from V and 0 bases from J, the gap between germline ends came to 10 bases. The TCR originated in an adult who had HIV and had not received antiretroviral therapy, or was an uninfected healthy control (not recorded which). Sequenced input: peripheral blood. This chain uses TRBV5-1 with TRBJ2-4; D gene ambiguous. This CDR3 is CASSLVPNLAKNIQYF. The CDR3 DNA follows: TGCGCCAGCAGCTTGGTTCCAAACCTAGCCAAAAACATTCAGTACTTC.